These T cell receptor beta chains were read from a single sample in a study of blood T cell repertoires in COVID-19. Sequenced by immunoSEQ multiplex PCR; TCRdb stores in-frame clones only, minus some. The profile covers some 240,000 clones, with 75% to 90% appearing a single time and under 7% taken by the ten largest. The sample comprised peripheral blood. The origin of the receptors is a man in his sixties who had recovered from COVID-19. Each CDR3 is given with its conserved first and last residue. D genes are given only for firm matches. Size is omitted from some rows. Given values are once, few, many or a class for expanded clones.

D: -
length: 15
J: TRBJ2-1
size: -
V: TRBV5-6
CDR3: CASSSGRSSYNEQFF
DNA: TGTGCCAGCAGCTCGGGGAGAAGTTCCTACAATGAGCAGTTCTTC

D: -
length: 13
J: TRBJ1-2
size: -
V: TRBV30
CDR3: CAWRGPANYGYTF
DNA: TGTGCCTGGAGGGGGCCGGCTAACTATGGCTACACCTTC

D: -
length: 12
J: TRBJ1-2
size: -
V: TRBV10-1
CDR3: CARGRVDYGYTF
DNA: TGCGCCAGGGGCAGGGTTGATTATGGCTACACCTTC

D: TRBD2
length: 15
J: TRBJ2-7
size: -
V: TRBV10-3
CDR3: CAIRPGLVAGGEQYF
DNA: TGTGCCATCAGGCCGGGACTAGTGGCCGGTGGCGAGCAGTACTTC

D: -
length: 12
J: TRBJ1-5
size: -
V: TRBV7-9
CDR3: CASSSVNQPQHF
DNA: TGTGCCAGCAGCTCCGTAAATCAGCCCCAGCATTTT

D: -
length: 14
J: TRBJ2-7
size: few
V: TRBV5-4
CDR3: CASSLDPISGEQYF
DNA: TGTGCCAGCAGCTTAGATCCGATATCGGGCGAGCAGTACTTC

D: -
length: 15
J: TRBJ2-1
size: -
V: TRBV5-6
CDR3: CASSQDRVSYNEQFF
DNA: TGTGCCAGCAGCCAGGACAGAGTATCCTACAATGAGCAGTTCTTC

D: -
length: 14
J: TRBJ2-7
size: -
V: TRBV10-1
CDR3: CASREGPGSYEQYF
DNA: TGCGCCAGCAGGGAAGGTCCAGGGTCCTACGAGCAGTACTTC

D: -
length: 11
J: TRBJ2-1
size: -
V: TRBV29-1
CDR3: CSVETGNEQFF
DNA: TGCAGCGTTGAAACAGGGAATGAGCAGTTCTTC

D: -
length: 11
J: TRBJ1-1
size: few
V: TRBV29-1
CDR3: CSVDRGTEAFF
DNA: TGCAGCGTTGACAGGGGAACTGAAGCTTTCTTT

D: TRBD2
length: 14
J: TRBJ2-5
size: once
V: TRBV2
CDR3: CASSEGLAEETQYF
DNA: TGTGCCAGCAGTGAAGGACTAGCGGAAGAGACCCAGTACTTC

D: -
length: 15
J: TRBJ1-1
size: -
V: TRBV7-3
CDR3: CASSLQNRGGTEAFF
DNA: TGTGCCAGCAGCTTGCAGAACCGGGGTGGCACTGAAGCTTTCTTT

D: TRBD1
length: 15
J: TRBJ1-1
size: -
V: TRBV7-6
CDR3: CASSPRTGVATEAFF
DNA: TGTGCCAGCAGCCCGCGGACAGGGGTAGCGACTGAAGCTTTCTTT

D: -
length: 14
J: TRBJ1-2
size: -
V: TRBV19
CDR3: CASSIFAGGYGYTF
DNA: TGTGCCAGTAGTATTTTCGCCGGTGGCTATGGCTACACCTTC

D: TRBD2
length: 16
J: TRBJ2-5
size: -
V: TRBV7-2
CDR3: CASSLAGLAGVETQYF
DNA: TGTGCCAGCAGCTTAGCCGGACTAGCGGGGGTAGAGACCCAGTACTTC

D: -
length: 12
J: TRBJ1-2
size: -
V: TRBV12-3/TRBV12-4
CDR3: CATSGAYYGYTF
DNA: TGTGCCACCTCAGGGGCGTACTATGGCTACACCTTC

D: -
length: 16
J: TRBJ1-1
size: -
V: TRBV3-1/TRBV3-2
CDR3: CASSQALGLLNTEAFF
DNA: TGTGCCAGCAGCCAAGCCCTCGGTCTCTTGAACACTGAAGCTTTCTTT

D: TRBD2
length: 18
J: TRBJ2-1
size: -
V: TRBV15
CDR3: CATSRDETSGRDYNEQFF
DNA: TGTGCCACCAGCAGAGATGAGACTAGCGGGAGGGACTACAATGAGCAGTTCTTC

D: -
length: 13
J: TRBJ1-1
size: -
V: TRBV11-1
CDR3: CASSPRVFAEAFF
DNA: TGTGCCAGCAGCCCCCGCGTTTTCGCTGAAGCTTTCTTT

D: -
length: 12
J: TRBJ1-2
size: -
V: TRBV10-3
CDR3: CAIGGRAHGYTF
DNA: TGTGCCATCGGAGGACGGGCACATGGCTACACCTTC

D: -
length: 13
J: TRBJ1-5
size: -
V: TRBV21-1
CDR3: CASSKVAVQPQHF
DNA: TGTGCCAGCAGCAAAGTAGCCGTTCAGCCCCAGCATTTT

D: TRBD1
length: 17
J: TRBJ2-1
size: -
V: TRBV19
CDR3: CASNAPSGTGNTNEQFF
DNA: TGTGCCAGTAACGCCCCCTCCGGGACAGGGAATACGAATGAGCAGTTCTTC

D: TRBD1
length: 18
J: TRBJ2-7
size: -
V: TRBV5-5
CDR3: CASSLKAPEDRTSYEQYF
DNA: TGTGCCAGCAGCTTGAAAGCCCCCGAGGACAGGACATCCTACGAGCAGTACTTC

D: -
length: 13
J: TRBJ1-2
size: -
V: TRBV6-1
CDR3: CASSELGLDGYTF
DNA: TGTGCCAGCAGTGAACTAGGACTGGATGGCTACACCTTC

D: TRBD1
length: 13
J: TRBJ2-7
size: -
V: TRBV5-5
CDR3: CASSRGQAYEQYF
DNA: TGTGCCAGCAGCCGCGGACAGGCTTACGAGCAGTACTTC

D: -
length: 15
J: TRBJ2-2
size: -
V: TRBV2
CDR3: CASMRRGAETGELFF
DNA: TGTGCCAGCATGAGAAGGGGCGCTGAGACCGGGGAGCTGTTTTTT

D: -
length: 14
J: TRBJ2-2
size: -
V: TRBV7-2
CDR3: CASSLSVNTGELFF
DNA: TGTGCCAGCAGCTTATCCGTAAACACCGGGGAGCTGTTTTTT

D: TRBD2
length: 16
J: TRBJ2-1
size: -
V: TRBV19
CDR3: CASRTLLAGIYNEQFF
DNA: TGTGCCAGTAGGACCTTACTAGCGGGAATCTACAATGAGCAGTTCTTC

D: -
length: 13
J: TRBJ1-1
size: -
V: TRBV7-3
CDR3: CASSPGRGTEAFF
DNA: TGTGCCAGCAGCCCCGGCAGGGGCACTGAAGCTTTCTTT

D: -
length: 16
J: TRBJ2-1
size: -
V: TRBV7-9
CDR3: CASSSLTPPRYNEQFF
DNA: TGTGCCAGCAGCTCCCTCACCCCCCCGAGGTACAATGAGCAGTTCTTC

D: TRBD2
length: 15
J: TRBJ2-3
size: -
V: TRBV6-2/TRBV6-3
CDR3: CASSFGGTGTDTQYF
DNA: TGTGCCAGCAGTTTCGGGGGGACCGGCACAGATACGCAGTATTTT

D: -
length: 15
J: TRBJ2-3
size: -
V: TRBV5-1
CDR3: CASSLLGQSTDTQYF
DNA: TGCGCCAGCAGCTTGCTCGGACAGAGCACAGATACGCAGTATTTT

D: -
length: 13
J: TRBJ1-1
size: -
V: TRBV7-2
CDR3: CASSPRRDTEAFF
DNA: TGTGCCAGCAGCCCTAGGAGGGATACTGAAGCTTTCTTT